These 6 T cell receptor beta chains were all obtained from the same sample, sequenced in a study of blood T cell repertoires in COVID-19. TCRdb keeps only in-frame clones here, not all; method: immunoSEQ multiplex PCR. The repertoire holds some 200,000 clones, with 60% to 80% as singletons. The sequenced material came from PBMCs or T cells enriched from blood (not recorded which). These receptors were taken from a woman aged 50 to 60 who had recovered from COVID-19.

Written as DNA, the CDR3 is TGTGCCAGCAGCTTGGCCGGGCTAGCGGGAGGTAGGGAGACCCAGTACTTC. This translates into CASSLAGLAGGRETQYF. The chain combines TRBV5-5 with TRBJ2-5; 11 bases align to TRBD2. Germline loops: CDR1 SGHKS, CDR2 YYEKEE (reference sequence). J lost 5 bases, V lost 0 bases, and 9 bases had no gene match. The CDR3 is 17 amino acids.

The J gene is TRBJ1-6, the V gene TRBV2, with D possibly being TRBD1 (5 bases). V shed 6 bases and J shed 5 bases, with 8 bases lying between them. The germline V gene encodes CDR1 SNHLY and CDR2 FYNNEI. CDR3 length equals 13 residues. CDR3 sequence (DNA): TGTGCCAGCAGACAGGAAAATAATTCACCCCTCCACTTT. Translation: CASRQENNSPLHF.

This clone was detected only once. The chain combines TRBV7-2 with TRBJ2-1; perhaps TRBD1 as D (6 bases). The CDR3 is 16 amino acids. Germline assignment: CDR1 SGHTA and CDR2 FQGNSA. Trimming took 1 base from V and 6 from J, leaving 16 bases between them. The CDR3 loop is CASSLVGAGLGNEQFF. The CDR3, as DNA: TGTGCCAGCAGCTTAGTGGGGGCTGGGCTAGGCAATGAGCAGTTCTTC.

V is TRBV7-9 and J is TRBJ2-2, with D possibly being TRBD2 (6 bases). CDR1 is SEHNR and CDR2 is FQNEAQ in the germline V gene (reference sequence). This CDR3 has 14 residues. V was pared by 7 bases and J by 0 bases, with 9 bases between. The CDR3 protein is CASTAGSNTGELFF. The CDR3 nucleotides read TGTGCCAGCACCGCGGGGTCGAACACCGGGGAGCTGTTTTTT.

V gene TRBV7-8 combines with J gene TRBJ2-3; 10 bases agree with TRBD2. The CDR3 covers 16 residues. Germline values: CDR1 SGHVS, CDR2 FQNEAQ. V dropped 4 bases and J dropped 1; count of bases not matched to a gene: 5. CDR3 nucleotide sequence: TGTGCCAGCAGCTCTCTAGCGGGAGTTGGCACAGATACGCAGTATTTT. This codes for CASSSLAGVGTDTQYF.

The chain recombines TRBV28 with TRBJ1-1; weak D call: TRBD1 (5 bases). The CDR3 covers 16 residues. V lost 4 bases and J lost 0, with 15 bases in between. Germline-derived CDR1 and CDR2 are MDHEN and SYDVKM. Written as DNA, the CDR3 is TGTGCCAGCAGTTCCTCGGGACTGTCTATGAACACTGAAGCTTTCTTT. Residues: CASSSSGLSMNTEAFF.